The 21 T cell receptor beta chains reported below all come from one sample, sequenced in a study of blood T cell repertoires in COVID-19 (dated by TCRdb to between 2020 and 2021). Libraries came from the immunoSEQ multiplex PCR assay. The table comes from immuneACCESS by way of TCRdb, which keeps in-frame sequences with V and J called. Part of the clones is missing from these tables; in studies checked, under half for an unresolved V gene and the rest for unknown reasons. This sample lists a few hundred thousand clones; around 84% were detected once. Around 3.4% of the sample is in the top ten clones. Material: peripheral blood. The origin of the receptors is a woman between 18 and 29 years old with acute or convalescent COVID-19.

This chain uses TRBV5-5 with TRBJ1-4; weak D call: TRBD1 (5 bases). The CDR3 has 14 residues. Trimming cost V 3 bases and J 5 bases, with 11 bases left between them. The germline gives CDR1 SGHKS, CDR2 YYEKEE (reference sequence). CDR3 amino acids: CASSSMGGNEKLFF. CDR3 DNA: TGTGCCAGCAGCTCAATGGGGGGAAATGAAAAACTGTTTTTT. The full variable domain, its missing parts supplied by reference TRBV5-5 and TRBJ1-4, is DAGVTQSPTHLIKTRGQQVTLRCSPISGHKSVSWYQQVLGQGPQFIFQYYEKEERGRGNFPDRFSARQFPNYSSELNVNALLLGDSALYLCASSSMGGNEKLFFGSGTQLSVL.

This clone was recorded only once. This chain links TRBV19 with TRBJ2-7, with TRBD2 as a possible D gene (6 bases). The CDR3 runs 14 residues. Germline CDR1 LNHDA, CDR2 SQIVND (reference sequence). Trimming left V 3 bases short and J 3 bases short, with 12 bases between. The CDR3 loop is CASSMRRGSYEQYF. CDR3 nucleotide sequence: TGTGCCAGTAGTATGCGTCGGGGGAGCTACGAGCAGTACTTC.

In DNA, the CDR3 is TGTGCCAGCAGCCCCGCGAGGACAACAACCAACACAGATACGCAGTATTTT. Its translation is CASSPARTTTNTDTQYF. The V and J genes are TRBV7-8 and TRBJ2-3; tentative D call: TRBD1 (5 bases). This CDR3 region has 17 residues. Trimming took 5 bases from V and 2 from J, leaving 20 bases between them. Per the germline V gene, CDR1 is SGHVS and CDR2 is FQNEAQ.

In the case of this clone: Other DNA sequences within the sample encode an identical CDR3. This chain links TRBV20-1 with TRBJ2-1; D remains unclear. Germline V gene lookup returns CDR1 DFQATT and CDR2 SNEGSKA (reference sequence). Deletions cut 6 bases from V and 4 bases from J, with 7 bases between. This CDR3 contains 11 residues. For the CDR3, the DNA is TGCAGTGCCCCACGGTACAATGAGCAGTTCTTC. Translating it yields CSAPRYNEQFF.

The chain carries TRBV2 and TRBJ1-1, with a weak D call TRBD1 (5 bases). Germline values: CDR1 SNHLY, CDR2 FYNNEI. The V end lost 11 bases, the J end lost 4 bases, and 14 bases lay between the germline ends. The CDR3 is made up of 12 amino acids. CDR3 bases: TGTGCCGGGGGGAGGGAGGGCACTGAAGCTTTCTTT. Translating it yields CAGGREGTEAFF.

The rearrangement joins TRBV6-5 to TRBJ2-2, with 7 nucleotides matching TRBD2. With 9 bases clipped from V and 3 bases from J, the junction kept 10 bases outside the gene matches. The CDR3 is made up of 15 amino acids. Germline lookup yields CDR1 MNHEY and CDR2 SVGAGI. CDR3 protein: CASLPGRGYTGELFF. In DNA, the CDR3 is TGTGCCAGTCTCCCTGGGAGGGGATACACCGGGGAGCTGTTTTTT.

The chain uses TRBV5-4 and TRBJ1-6, with D possibly matching TRBD1 (5 bases). V lost 1 base, J lost 10 bases, and 15 bases lay in between. CDR1 and CDR2 (germline): SGHNT, YYREEE (reference sequence). The length of the CDR3 is 15 residues. The CDR3 sequence: CASSLSVARESPLHF. DNA of the CDR3: TGTGCCAGCAGCTTGAGTGTTGCCAGGGAATCACCCCTCCACTTT.

V gene TRBV2 combines with J gene TRBJ2-7, with 9 nucleotides matching TRBD1. Germline CDR1 SNHLY, CDR2 FYNNEI. With 7 bases clipped from V and 0 bases from J, the junction kept 7 bases outside the gene matches. This CDR3 spans 15 amino acids. DNA of the CDR3: TGTGCCAGCATGGACGACAGGGGGGGCTCCTACGAGCAGTACTTC. Amino acids: CASMDDRGGSYEQYF.

The CDR3 region has the DNA TGTGCCAGCAGCGTCCCCCGGGGGGCTGAAAAACTGTTTTTT. Its translation: CASSVPRGAEKLFF. The chain has TRBV11-2 and TRBJ1-4, with D maybe TRBD1 (6 bases). Germline assignment: CDR1 SGHAT and CDR2 FQNNGV. The CDR3 is made up of 14 amino acids. V gave up 5 bases and J gave up 7 bases, with 14 bases separating them. Using reference TRBV11-2 and TRBJ1-4 for the parts outside the CDR3, the full variable domain is EAGVAQSPRYKIIEKRQSVAFWCNPISGHATLYWYQQILGQGPKLLIQFQNNGVVDDSQLPKDRFSAERLKGVDSTLKIQPAKLEDSAVYLCASSVPRGAEKLFFGSGTQLSVL.

CDR3 sequence reads: CASTGVMNTEAFF. The CDR3 coding sequence is TGTGCCAGCACTGGAGTTATGAACACTGAAGCTTTCTTT. The rearrangement uses TRBV2 and TRBJ1-1, with D unresolved. Germline CDR1 and CDR2: SNHLY and FYNNEI. V was clipped by 7 bases and J by 0 bases, with 9 bases between them. This CDR3 region has 13 residues. The variable domain in full, completed from reference TRBV2 and TRBJ1-1, reads EPEVTQTPSHQVTQMGQEVILRCVPISNHLYFYWYRQILGQKVEFLVSFYNNEISEKSEIFDDQFSVERPDGSNFTLKIRSTKLEDSAMYFCASTGVMNTEAFFGQGTRLTVV.

The genes are TRBV27 and TRBJ1-2, with D uncertain. Looked up from germline, CDR1 is MNHEY and CDR2 is SMNVEV (reference sequence). This CDR3 contains 13 residues. Between the trimmed V and J ends, which lost 2 bases and 6 bases, there was a span of 10 bases. The CDR3 DNA follows: TGTGCCAGCAGTTTAGGGCAGCTTAATGGCTACACCTTC. This sequence encodes CASSLGQLNGYTF.

The V gene is TRBV6-2 or TRBV6-3, the J gene TRBJ2-5; TRBD1 might be the D (6 bases). This CDR3 region has 11 residues. Germline values: CDR1 MNHEY, CDR2 SVGEGT. The ends were cut back, 6 bases at V and 5 bases at J, with 7 bases in the middle. CDR3 in amino acids: CASSQGETQYF. The CDR3 coding sequence is TGTGCCAGCAGCCAGGGGGAGACCCAGTACTTC.

The V and J genes are TRBV18 and TRBJ2-1, with a tentative D call TRBD2 (7 bases). Per the germline V gene, CDR1 is KGHSH and CDR2 is LQKENI. Trimming took off 2 bases at V and 3 bases at J, with 26 bases between the two ends. The CDR3 consists of 20 residues. CDR3 protein: CASSPRGAAGQNEVYNEQFF. The CDR3 DNA reads as TGTGCCAGCTCACCAAGGGGGGCAGCGGGACAAAACGAAGTCTACAATGAGCAGTTCTTC.

The chain links TRBV7-2 to TRBJ2-6; D remains ambiguous. Germline V CDR1 and CDR2: SGHTA, FQGNSA. The CDR3 extends over 18 amino acids. The V end lost 1 base, the J end lost 0 bases, and 13 bases lay between the germline ends. CDR3 coding DNA: TGTGCCAGCAGCTTAGTGGCCAGTCTCAACTCTGGGGCCAACGTCCTGACTTTC. Translated: CASSLVASLNSGANVLTF.

The genes are TRBV29-1 and TRBJ1-2; D is unclear. CDR1 is SQVTM and CDR2 is ANQGSEA in the germline V gene. V was cut by 0 bases and J by 2 bases, with 16 bases left in between. CDR3 size: 16 residues. The CDR3 loop is CSVEEVPGRLNYGYTF. CDR3 in DNA: TGCAGCGTTGAAGAGGTTCCGGGTCGGTTAAACTATGGCTACACCTTC.

The rearrangement uses TRBV5-1 and TRBJ2-7; a possible D gene is TRBD2 (6 bases). The CDR3 runs 13 residues. V gave up 5 bases and J gave up 2 bases, with 11 bases separating them. Germline assignment: CDR1 SGHRS and CDR2 YFSETQ. CDR3 nucleotides: TGCGCCAGCAGGAGCGGGTTAACCTACGAGCAGTACTTC. Amino acids: CASRSGLTYEQYF.

The rearrangement links TRBV11-2 to TRBJ1-4; no reliable D call. CDR3 length equals 17 residues. Trimming took 3 bases from V and 0 from J, leaving 14 bases between them. The germline V gene encodes CDR1 SGHAT and CDR2 FQNNGV. CDR3 coding DNA: TGTGCCAGCAGCTTTCGGCCGGGGATAGCAACTAATGAAAAACTGTTTTTT. Its translation: CASSFRPGIATNEKLFF.

This chain uses TRBV12-3 or TRBV12-4 with TRBJ2-7; D is perhaps TRBD2 (6 bases). Trimming removed 4 bases from V and 4 bases from J, with 8 bases in between. The CDR3 totals 12 residues. Here the CDR3 reads CASSSGLYEQYF. In DNA form, the CDR3 reads TGTGCCAGCAGTTCGGGACTTTACGAGCAGTACTTC.

The chain is built from TRBV28 and TRBJ2-3; TRBD2 might be the D (5 bases). Germline assignment: CDR1 MDHEN and CDR2 SYDVKM. The V gene lost 3 bases and the J gene lost 0 bases, with 13 bases spanning the gap. This CDR3 comprises 16 residues. The CDR3 loop is CASSFLGLPSTDTQYF. The CDR3 DNA reads as TGTGCCAGCAGTTTTCTCGGACTTCCTAGCACAGATACGCAGTATTTT. The variable domain in full, with the rest retrieved from reference TRBV28 and TRBJ2-3, is DVKVTQSSRYLVKRTGEKVFLECVQDMDHENMFWYRQDPGLGLRLIYFSYDVKMKEKGDIPEGYSVSREKKERFSLILESASTNQTSMYLCASSFLGLPSTDTQYFGPGTRLTVL.

Note on this clone: At the DNA level, this CDR3 is encoded by other sequences in the same sample as well. V and J are TRBV10-3 and TRBJ2-7; 7 positions match TRBD1. This CDR3 has 13 residues. Per germline, CDR1 ENHRY and CDR2 SYGVKD. V lost 8 bases, J lost 1 base, and 5 bases stayed unmatched. In DNA, the CDR3 is TGTGCCATCTCCGAGACAGGGTCCTACGAGCAGTACTTC. This gives the protein CAISETGSYEQYF.

The chain has TRBV27 and TRBJ1-1, with D tentatively TRBD1 (6 bases). This CDR3 is 16 amino acids long. Germline V gene lookup returns CDR1 MNHEY and CDR2 SMNVEV (reference sequence). The V gene lost 2 bases and the J gene lost 1 base, with 14 bases spanning the gap. The CDR3 coding sequence is TGTGCCAGCAGTTTAAACTACAGGGTAAGGAACACTGAAGCTTTCTTT. Residues: CASSLNYRVRNTEAFF.